The 24 T cell receptor beta chains listed next were all sequenced from one sample in a study of T cell responses to AZD1222 COVID-19 vaccine (dated by TCRdb to the early 2020s). The intended sense of this specimen's time point label: baseline before first vaccination. The label giving this sample's treatment or condition can be read as: meningococcal conjugate vaccine given as trial control. The library was prepared using the immunoSEQ multiplex PCR assay. The immuneACCESS repertoire file appears here via TCRdb, limited to in-frame rearrangements. These files lack a portion of the clones; in checked studies, under half of the deficit traces to unresolved V genes, and the cause of the others is not known. For this sample the table gives some 150,000 clones, of which 90% to 95% were detected only once. The ten largest clonotypes hold roughly 4.5% of the sample. The specimen comprised peripheral blood, sampled on day 0 of MenACWY control vaccination. These receptors were collected from an adult in good health.

The chain is built from TRBV30 and TRBJ2-6; D is ambiguous. There are 13 residues in the CDR3. The V gene lost 4 bases and the J gene lost 7 bases, with 11 bases spanning the gap. The germline gives CDR1 GTSNPN, CDR2 SVGIG (reference sequence). CDR3 in DNA: TGTGCCTGGACAGATAGCTCAGCCAACGTCCTGACTTTC. Its translation: CAWTDSSANVLTF.

This clone occurred once. The rearrangement joins TRBV4-1 to TRBJ2-1; D tentatively fits TRBD1 or TRBD2 (5 bases each). Germline CDR1 is MGHRA and CDR2 is YSYEKL. The CDR3 is made up of 16 amino acids. Trimming removed 4 bases at V and 7 bases at J, with 20 bases between. CDR3 DNA: TGCGCCAGCAGCCTCGACCGGGACCCCGGGGTGAATGAGCAGTTCTTC. It translates to CASSLDRDPGVNEQFF.

The V call is TRBV27, the J call TRBJ1-4, with TRBD1 as a possible D gene (5 bases). CDR3 length: 17 amino acids. Trimming took 4 bases from V and 3 from J, leaving 18 bases between them. Germline V gene lookup returns CDR1 MNHEY and CDR2 SMNVEV (reference sequence). The CDR3 here is CASSSGRLGAANEKLFF. The CDR3 DNA reads as TGTGCCAGCAGTTCAGGTCGACTAGGGGCGGCTAATGAAAAACTGTTTTTT.

The rearrangement joins TRBV6-2 or TRBV6-3 to TRBJ1-5, with D maybe TRBD1 (5 bases). V was shortened by 5 bases and J by 4 bases, with 12 bases between the two germline ends. The germline gives CDR1 MNHEY, CDR2 SVGEGT. The CDR3 is 14 amino acids. In DNA form, the CDR3 reads TGTGCCAGCAGTCCCGGGACTGTTAATCAGCCCCAGCATTTT. Its translation is CASSPGTVNQPQHF.

This chain joins TRBV4-2 and TRBJ1-2, with TRBD1 matching 8 bases. Losses at the gene ends were 5 bases for V and 0 bases for J; bases not matched to a gene: 8. CDR3 length: 16 amino acids. CDR1 and CDR2 (germline): LGHNA, YNFKEQ. The DNA for the CDR3 is TGTGCCAGCAGCTTGGGGACAGGCCGAGCTAACTATGGCTACACCTTC. The encoded protein is CASSLGTGRANYGYTF.

This chain uses TRBV18 with TRBJ2-5; 11 positions match TRBD2. CDR1 and CDR2 (germline): KGHSH, LQKENI. This CDR3 is 17 amino acids long. The V gene end was trimmed by 2 bases and the J gene end by 1 base; junction bases not matched to a gene: 6. In DNA form, the CDR3 reads TGTGCCAGCTCACCAATTGGGACTAGCGGACTCCAAGAGACCCAGTACTTC. Encoded protein: CASSPIGTSGLQETQYF.

V usage is TRBV15 and J usage is TRBJ1-6; D gene ambiguous. This CDR3 region has 12 residues. CDR1 is LNHNV, CDR2 YYDKDF, per germline (reference sequence). V lost 6 bases to trimming and J lost 8 bases, with 8 bases between them. CDR3 sequence reads: CATRSGDSPLHF. DNA for the CDR3: TGTGCCACCAGGTCTGGGGATTCACCCCTCCACTTT.

This rearrangement joins TRBV28 to TRBJ1-2; D is ambiguous. The CDR3 is 16 amino acids. The V end was cut by 7 bases, the J end by 4 bases, with 22 bases between. Looked up from germline, CDR1 is MDHEN and CDR2 is SYDVKM. The CDR3 coding sequence is TGTGCCAGCAACTCAGAATGGCCCCGACTCTTCTATGGCTACACCTTC. Protein: CASNSEWPRLFYGYTF.

The chain couples TRBV7-8 to TRBJ1-2; 7 bases agree with TRBD1. The CDR3 is 15 amino acids. V lost 3 bases and J lost 4; bases outside the gene matches: 8. The germline V gene encodes CDR1 SGHVS and CDR2 FQNEAQ. CDR3 protein: CASSFLQGTGYGYTF. CDR3 DNA sequence: TGTGCCAGCAGCTTTTTACAGGGGACTGGCTATGGCTACACCTTC.

In its sample, this clone was seen a few times. This chain joins TRBV13 and TRBJ1-6; tentatively, D is TRBD1 (6 bases). The V gene's germline CDR1 is PRHDT and CDR2 FYEKMQ (reference sequence). V gave up 5 bases and J gave up 9 bases, with 20 bases separating them. The CDR3 is made up of 16 amino acids. The DNA for the CDR3 is TGTGCCAGCAGCCGCGGGGCGGAGGGGGTTTTTTCACCCCTCCACTTT. Translated, it gives CASSRGAEGVFSPLHF.

V gene TRBV3-1 (or the pseudogene TRBV3-2) combines with J gene TRBJ1-5; D unresolved. The CDR3 runs 13 residues. Looked up from germline, CDR1 is LGHDT and CDR2 is YNNKEL (reference sequence). Trimming stripped 1 base from V and 4 bases from J, with 5 bases between. CDR3 loop: CASSQARNQPQHF. CDR3 DNA: TGTGCCAGCAGCCAAGCACGAAATCAGCCCCAGCATTTT.

This CDR3 is CSVDRGQGATYGYTF. The DNA of the CDR3 is TGCAGCGTCGACCGAGGACAGGGGGCGACCTATGGCTACACCTTC. V gene TRBV29-1 combines with J gene TRBJ1-2, with 11 positions matching TRBD1. The germline CDR1 and CDR2 sequences are SQVTM and ANQGSEA. The CDR3 runs to 15 residues. Trimming at V came to 6 bases and at J to 4 bases, leaving 10 bases not matched to a gene.

The count of this clone is one. J is TRBJ1-1 and V is TRBV12-3 or TRBV12-4; D gene unclear. Trimming stripped 7 bases from V and 0 bases from J, with 9 bases between. The CDR3 spans 13 residues. DNA of the CDR3: TGTGCCAGCACCCCCATCATGAACACTGAAGCTTTCTTT. As protein: CASTPIMNTEAFF.

The chain uses TRBV5-6 and TRBJ2-2; D tentatively fits TRBD1 or TRBD2 (5 bases each). This CDR3 region has 17 residues. The V and J ends lost 4 bases and 8 bases respectively, with 24 bases between them. Germline CDR1 is SGHDT and CDR2 is YYEEEE. The CDR3: CASSPRGSAGPRGELFF. The CDR3 DNA sequence: TGTGCCAGCAGCCCTCGGGGTTCGGCAGGGCCCCGTGGGGAGCTGTTTTTT. Using reference TRBV5-6 and TRBJ2-2 for the parts outside the CDR3, the full variable domain is DAGVTQSPTHLIKTRGQQVTLRCSPKSGHDTVSWYQQALGQGPQFIFQYYEEEERQRGNFPDRFSGHQFPNYSSELNVNALLLGDSALYLCASSPRGSAGPRGELFFGEGSRLTVL.

The chain recombines TRBV9 with TRBJ2-6, with TRBD1 matching 10 bases. This CDR3 contains 20 residues. Germline V gives CDR1 SGDLS, CDR2 YYNGEE. With V trimmed by 3 bases and J by 3 bases, 15 bases remained unmatched. CDR3 in amino acids: CASSAHRDRGHLIGANVLTF. DNA of the CDR3: TGTGCCAGCAGCGCCCATCGGGACAGGGGCCACCTTATTGGGGCCAACGTCCTGACTTTC.

Remarks on this clone: The same CDR3 is also encoded by other DNA sequences in this sample. V usage is TRBV29-1 and J usage is TRBJ1-1; 7 positions agree with TRBD1. CDR1 is SQVTM and CDR2 is ANQGSEA in the germline V gene. V trimming: 7 bases; J trimming: 0 bases; junction bases outside the gene matches: 2. The CDR3 totals 12 residues. The CDR3: CSAGQLNTEAFF. The CDR3, as DNA: TGCAGCGCGGGACAGCTGAACACTGAAGCTTTCTTT. Filled out from reference TRBV29-1 and TRBJ1-1, the complete variable domain reads SAVISQKPSRDICQRGTSLTIQCQVDSQVTMMFWYRQQPGQSLTLIATANQGSEATYESGFVIDKFPISRPNLTFSTLTVSNMSPEDSSIYLCSAGQLNTEAFFGQGTRLTVV.

V is TRBV25-1 and J is TRBJ1-6; 10 bases line up with TRBD1. The V segment lost 4 bases and the J segment 10 bases; nucleotides outside the gene matches: 10. Germline lookup yields CDR1 MGHDK and CDR2 SYGVNS. This CDR3 comprises 16 residues. The chain's CDR3 is CASSAGGGQGRSPLHF. CDR3 nucleotides: TGTGCCAGCAGTGCCGGGGGGGGACAGGGGAGGTCACCCCTCCACTTT. The whole variable domain, remainder taken from reference TRBV25-1 and TRBJ1-6, is EADIYQTPRYLVIGTGKKITLECSQTMGHDKMYWYQQDPGMELHLIHYSYGVNSTEKGDLSSESTVSRIRTEHFPLTLESARPSHTSQYLCASSAGGGQGRSPLHFGNGTRLTVT.

This CDR3 is CATKEGGETQYF. The CDR3 DNA reads TGTGCTACAAAGGAGGGTGGAGAGACCCAGTACTTC. This chain joins TRBV28 and TRBJ2-5; tentatively, D is TRBD2 (6 bases). Per germline, CDR1 MDHEN and CDR2 SYDVKM. This CDR3 is 12 amino acids long.

CDR3 bases: TGTGCCAGCTCTAGCGAATATCTTAGCGACGAGCAGTACTTC. This encodes CASSSEYLSDEQYF. V is TRBV27 and J is TRBJ2-7, with D perhaps matching TRBD2 (6 bases). CDR1 and CDR2 (germline): MNHEY, SMNVEV (reference sequence). V shed 8 bases and J shed 5 bases, with 19 bases lying between them. The length of the CDR3 is 14 residues.

The chain combines TRBV4-2 with TRBJ2-1, with 7 bases identical to TRBD2. The CDR3 length is 16 residues. Germline V CDR1 and CDR2: LGHNA, YNFKEQ. The V gene end was trimmed by 3 bases and the J gene end by 6 bases; junction bases not matched to a gene: 11. CDR3 amino acids: CASSQVGLGGLNEQFF. DNA for the CDR3: TGTGCCAGCAGCCAGGTAGGACTAGGAGGACTCAATGAGCAGTTCTTC.

The rearrangement links TRBV15 to TRBJ2-3, with TRBD1 matching over 9 bases. This CDR3 has 16 amino acids. V lost 0 bases to trimming and J lost 3 bases; unmatched junction nucleotides: 4. Germline CDR1 LNHNV, CDR2 YYDKDF (reference sequence). CDR3 bases: TGTGCCACCAGCAGAGAAGGAGGGACAGGGACAGATACGCAGTATTTT. This codes for CATSREGGTGTDTQYF. The full variable domain, its missing parts supplied by reference TRBV15 and TRBJ2-3, is DAMVIQNPRYQVTQFGKPVTLSCSQTLNHNVMYWYQQKSSQAPKLLFHYYDKDFNNEADTPDNFQSRRPNTSFCFLDIRSPGLGDTAMYLCATSREGGTGTDTQYFGPGTRLTVL.

The rearrangement joins TRBV28 to TRBJ2-5; TRBD1 is a possible D gene (6 bases). Germline-derived CDR1 and CDR2 are MDHEN and SYDVKM. The CDR3 runs to 18 residues. V was cut by 2 bases and J by 5 bases, with 24 bases left in between. Here the CDR3 reads CASSLSGRGGRGWETQYF. The DNA for the CDR3 is TGTGCCAGCAGTTTAAGCGGCAGGGGCGGCCGGGGCTGGGAGACCCAGTACTTC.

V is TRBV7-9 and J is TRBJ1-5; D is unclear. The germline V and J ends were trimmed by 4 bases and 10 bases, with 11 bases remaining between them. Germline assignment: CDR1 SEHNR and CDR2 FQNEAQ (reference sequence). This CDR3 region has 12 residues. The chain's CDR3 is CASSSLGSPQHF. DNA of the CDR3: TGTGCCAGCAGCTCCCTGGGTTCTCCCCAGCATTTT.

The J gene is TRBJ2-3, the V gene TRBV7-2, with 7 bases identical to TRBD1. The V and J ends lost 5 bases and 5 bases, in that order; junction bases with no gene match: 10. This CDR3 has 15 residues. From germline, CDR1 is SGHTA and CDR2 FQGNSA. The CDR3, as DNA: TGTGCCAGCAGCCCGGGACAGCAGCTGGGAGATACGCAGTATTTT. Its protein is CASSPGQQLGDTQYF.